This T cell receptor beta chain was found in a study of T cell changes during pregnancy in multiple sclerosis. Germline lookup yields CDR1 MRHNA and CDR2 SNTAGT. V was cut by 6 bases and J by 7 bases, with 9 bases left in between. The CDR3 spans 12 residues. The repertoire was sequenced with immunoSEQ multiplex PCR; TCRdb's copy has only in-frame clones and lacks some. The sample includes 75,000 to 100,000 clones, 90% of them seen just once. This receptor was obtained from a female donor in good health, enrolled as a control in a pregnancy study. This chain uses TRBV6-4 with TRBJ2-2; maybe TRBD2 (5 bases). Sequences were derived from peripheral blood, sampled in the second trimester of pregnancy. The CDR3 here is CASRREFGELFF. CDR3 sequence (DNA): TGTGCCAGCAGGAGGGAATTCGGGGAGCTGTTTTTT.